A selection of T cell receptor beta chains follows, all from one sample in a study of cytomegalovirus exposure and HLA in healthy donors. This table comes from immunoSEQ multiplex PCR, and its TCRdb copy is limited to in-frame clones, with some not included. The repertoire holds roughly 110,000 clones, with approximately 70% as singletons. Sequencing input: PBMCs. Source of these receptors: a woman in her 30s in good health and CMV-seronegative. Both conserved end residues are part of each CDR3. Fields, in order: D gene, J gene, V gene, clone size, CDR3 protein. The D gene is left open where the match is weak. A clone size is listed for some rows: how often the clone was seen (once, few, many), or a class if it is expanded.

NA,TRBJ1-4,TRBV19,NA,CASSIGGRDEKLFF
TRBD1,TRBJ1-2,TRBV6-1,few,CASSEAGQGYGYTF
TRBD1,TRBJ1-1,TRBV7-9,NA,CASRGGANTEAFF
NA,TRBJ1-1,TRBV10-3,NA,CAISDVRRGGTEAFF
NA,TRBJ2-7,TRBV5-1,NA,CASSLELPYEQYF
TRBD1,TRBJ1-1,TRBV15,NA,CATSRGQIMNTEAFF
TRBD1,TRBJ2-7,TRBV6-5,NA,CASSYSMGQGGVEQYF
NA,TRBJ2-1,TRBV5-6,NA,CASTPWVSGGLYNEQFF
TRBD2,TRBJ2-1,TRBV6-1,NA,CASLGLAGVGDEQFF
TRBD1,TRBJ1-1,TRBV6-5,few,CASSKTGLTEAFF
NA,TRBJ2-3,TRBV27,NA,CASRGAATDTQYF
NA,TRBJ1-1,TRBV19,NA,CASSALRSTEAFF
TRBD1,TRBJ2-1,TRBV7-7,NA,CASSLTPGGAANEQFF
NA,TRBJ2-7,TRBV6-6,NA,CASSTQGREQYF
TRBD2,TRBJ2-1,TRBV5-1,NA,CASSLVAGGSGYNEQFF
NA,TRBJ1-4,TRBV10-3,few,CAISESAGAFEKLFF
TRBD2,TRBJ2-7,TRBV4-2,NA,CASSPMGLESSYEQYF
NA,TRBJ1-4,TRBV7-9,NA,CASSSREEHEKLFF
NA,TRBJ1-5,TRBV4-2,few,CASSQDRGANQPQHF
NA,TRBJ2-2,TRBV7-3,few,CASSLRGVAQGRIDTGELFF
TRBD2,TRBJ2-1,TRBV6-1,NA,CASSALAGGAGVHNEQFF